This T cell receptor beta chain was recovered during a study of CD8+CD57+ T cells in acquired aplastic anemia. Worth noting for this clonotype: Compared with germline, one end of the junction differs, possibly owing to a read error.

The template used for profiling TCR beta VDJ and CDR3 was genomic DNA. MiXCR was run by TCRdb on the reads, yielding one entry per CDR3 protein. The table lists a few hundred thousand distinct CDR3 sequences, approximately 79% of them singletons. Patients chosen for sequencing had CD8+CD57+ cells that had expanded, as shown by flow cytometry. From germline, CDR1 is SEHNR and CDR2 FQNEAQ (reference sequence). The CDR3 is 14 residues long. The sample consisted of sorted CD4+, CD8+, or CD8+CD57+ T cells (not recorded which) from PBMCs. The rearrangement uses TRBV7-9 and TRBJ2-3; TRBD2 agrees at 9 bases. The sequence was obtained from a human donor with aplastic anemia. The CDR3 DNA is TGTGCCAGCAGCTTAGAGGGAAGCGGGGGGACGCAGGAGTTT. It specifies CASSLEGSGGTQEF.